The sequence of this T cell receptor beta chain was determined in a study of blood T cell repertoires in COVID-19. This CDR3 comprises 13 residues. Germline CDR1 and CDR2: MNHEY and SVGAGI. The V segment lost 6 bases and the J segment 5 bases; nucleotides outside the gene matches: 4. The assay was immunoSEQ multiplex PCR, and TCRdb's table has in-frame clones only and misses some. In the table there are over 120,000 clones, approximately 87% of which are singletons. The sequence was obtained from a man aged 50-60 years who had recovered from COVID-19. The V gene is TRBV6-5, the J gene TRBJ2-7; 10 bases line up with TRBD1. The sequenced sample consisted of peripheral blood. The CDR3 is CASSDRGPNEQYF. For the CDR3, the DNA is TGTGCCAGCAGCGACAGGGGGCCCAACGAGCAGTACTTC.